This T cell receptor beta chain stems from a study of blood T cell repertoires in COVID-19. TCRdb keeps only in-frame clones here, not all; method: immunoSEQ multiplex PCR. The table lists some 320,000 clones, about 88% of them singletons. Cohort 3 recovered donors had two negative PCRs, clearance, or symptom resolution. This clonotype was sampled from a man in his 60s who had recovered from COVID-19. Sequences were obtained from PBMCs or T cells enriched from blood (not recorded which).

CDR3 loop: CASSSRDSPGTGELFF. For the CDR3, the DNA is TGCGCCAGCAGCTCCCGGGACTCCCCGGGCACCGGGGAGCTGTTTTTT. The V and J genes are TRBV5-1 and TRBJ2-2; D perhaps matches TRBD2 (6 bases). Germline-derived CDR1 and CDR2 are SGHRS and YFSETQ. The CDR3 has 16 residues. Trimming pared 3 bases from V and 4 bases from J, leaving 16 bases between.